Here is one T cell receptor (beta chain) with its context. It has no known antigen specificity. Qualities for individual bases were not recorded, and no much larger clone is one base off. Each collaborating institution followed its own protocols to collect whole blood in K2EDTA tubes. Collaborator samples were shipped for TCRbeta analysis as frozen whole blood, isolated PBMCs, or DNA extracted from either sample type. From the germline V gene, CDR1 is SGDLS and CDR2 is YYNGEE. V and J are trimmed by 3 bases and 3 bases, and the gene matches miss 6 bases of the junction. Measured from the cysteine to the phenylalanine, the CDR3 is 15 residues long. Of the read, only the CDR3 DNA is kept; its 45 bases are in frame from base 1. TCRbeta CDR3 regions were amplified from genomic DNA using the immunoSEQ Assay, a bias-controlled multiplex PCR. Per the original workflow: Within the assay, amplification of reference gene primers was used to estimate how many nucleated cells each sample contained. To quantify the absolute abundance of each unique TCRbeta CDR3 rearrangement, sequence reads were collapsed and filtered. Productive Simpson clonality was computed per sample as the square root of Simpson's diversity index over productive rearrangements. This is the immuneACCESS table as TCRdb keeps it, with only in-frame sequences that have V and J called. A part of the clones is gone; compared with another copy, unresolved V genes explain less than half, and the rest is unexplained. That table supplies the V and J calls and clone size; D and trimming were determined from the DNA. The sample has some 67,000 clones on record, less than 95% of them singletons. The ten largest clones capture 5.1% of the sample.

This sample was included in a study of blood T cell repertoires in COVID-19 (dated by TCRdb to the early 2020s). Turning to the overall study: Collaborator samples came from the United States, Italy and Spain and covered acute and convalescent phases of COVID-19. The material from the prospective study consisted of cDNA or gDNA derived from T cells, B-cell-depleted T cells, or PBMCs. Subjects who had been exposed to COVID-19, were actively infected with it, or had recovered from it provided the deeply sampled blood TCRbeta repertoires that made up the dataset. The repertoires were released in a freely available public database meant as a resource for research on the immune response to SARS-CoV-2. The samples were drawn from the first 160 participants of the ongoing ImmuneRACE study and from 1,200 or so subjects provided by 6 global collaborators. Nearly every sample came with metadata listing a de-identified subject ID, COVID-19 status, age in years and sex. Where available, HLA class I and class II types were obtained from metadata supplied by the sample provider rather than from assay-based typing. Points the paper makes about the study in general: The amount of clinical and demographic metadata varied by source and participant and was provided uncurated.

This TCR was sampled from a young woman with acute or convalescent COVID-19. What was sequenced was peripheral blood. Recombination connected TRBV9 to TRBJ2-5, with TRBD2 identical over 9 junction bases. The CDR3 sequence is CASSEAGGPEETQYF. The DNA sequence is as follows: TGTGCCAGCAGCGAGGCGGGAGGGCCCGAAGAGACCCAGTACTTC.